The 27 T cell receptor beta chains reported below all come from one sample, sequenced in a study of CD8+CD57+ T cells in acquired aplastic anemia. Genomic DNA, the template, was used for profiling of the TCR beta VDJ and CDR3. TCRdb processed the reads anew with MiXCR; each CDR3 protein has one entry. The sample carries over 150,000 distinct CDR3 sequences, around half recorded once. The sample consisted of sorted CD4+, CD8+, or CD8+CD57+ T cells (not recorded which) from PBMCs. These receptors were taken from a human donor in good health, serving as a control.

This clonotype turned up a few times. The rearrangement joins TRBV7-8 to TRBJ1-2; D is uncertain. Germline V gene lookup returns CDR1 SGHVS and CDR2 FQNEAQ. The CDR3 contains 17 residues. Trimming took 0 bases from V and 5 from J, leaving 19 bases between them. In DNA, the CDR3 is TGTGCCAGCAGCTTAGCGCCCCCGGGGTCGAGTTCGTATGGCTACACCTTC. It yields the protein CASSLAPPGSSSYGYTF.

The chain recombines TRBV29-1 with TRBJ1-4, with 12 nucleotides matching TRBD1. There are 15 residues in the CDR3. Losses at the gene ends were 1 base for V and 10 bases for J; bases not matched to a gene: 7. Per germline, CDR1 SQVTM and CDR2 ANQGSEA. The CDR3: CSVEVGQGAAGKLFF. CDR3 coding DNA: TGCAGCGTTGAAGTGGGACAGGGGGCCGCTGGAAAACTGTTTTTT. The variable domain in full, completed from reference TRBV29-1 and TRBJ1-4, reads SAVISQKPSRDICQRGTSLTIQCQVDSQVTMMFWYRQQPGQSLTLIATANQGSEATYESGFVIDKFPISRPNLTFSTLTVSNMSPEDSSIYLCSVEVGQGAAGKLFFGSGTQLSVL.

Ten or more counts support this clonotype. V usage is TRBV19 and J usage is TRBJ1-2; no definite D call. The CDR3 totals 12 residues. Germline V CDR1 and CDR2: LNHDA, SQIVND (reference sequence). The germline V and J ends were trimmed by 1 base and 10 bases, with 10 bases remaining between them. The CDR3 loop is CASSIVGRVYTF. DNA of the CDR3: TGTGCCAGTAGTATAGTTGGTAGGGTCTACACCTTC.

The J gene is TRBJ1-1, the V gene TRBV19; no firm D call. Germline V CDR1 and CDR2: LNHDA, SQIVND (reference sequence). V was trimmed by 3 bases and J by 1 base, leaving 6 bases between them. CDR3 length equals 13 residues. Written as DNA, the CDR3 is TGTGCCAGTAGTATGGATCGGAACACTGAAGCTTTCTTT. This gives the protein CASSMDRNTEAFF.

This clonotype was observed many times. The CDR3 coding sequence is TGTGCCAGCAGTCGACTCGGGGTGCCCTACGAGCAGTACTTC. It codes for CASSRLGVPYEQYF. This chain uses TRBV6-5 with TRBJ2-7, with D tentatively TRBD2 (5 bases). CDR1 MNHEY and CDR2 SVGAGI come from the germline V gene. This CDR3 has 14 amino acids. V shed 5 bases and J shed 2 bases, with 13 bases lying between them.

The chain employs TRBV29-1 and TRBJ2-1, with D maybe TRBD1 (6 bases). The CDR3 has 12 residues. Germline V gives CDR1 SQVTM, CDR2 ANQGSEA. Trimming removed 4 bases from V and 7 bases from J, with 11 bases in between. CDR3 in amino acids: CSVARTDNEQFF. The CDR3 DNA reads as TGCAGCGTTGCGAGGACAGATAATGAGCAGTTCTTC.

In the case of this clonotype: The junction differs from germline at one of its ends, possibly a read error. The rearrangement uses TRBV7-9 and TRBJ2-3, with unresolved D. TRBJ1-5 explains the end of the DNA better; the J call may be wrong. The CDR3 has 14 amino acids. Looked up from germline, CDR1 is SEHNR and CDR2 is FQNEAQ (reference sequence). The CDR3: CASSLGDITDTQHF. The DNA for the CDR3 is TGCGCCAGCAGCTTGGGAGACATCACGGATACGCAGCATTTT.

This clonotype was picked up many times. The rearrangement uses TRBV4-3 and TRBJ1-2; D remains ambiguous. The germline V gene encodes CDR1 LGHNA and CDR2 YSLEER. V shed 2 bases and J shed 4 bases, with 8 bases lying between them. The CDR3 consists of 13 residues. The CDR3 region is CASSQSEGYGYTF. CDR3 bases: TGCGCCAGCAGCCAATCCGAGGGCTATGGCTACACCTTC.

A single count supports this clonotype. Relative to the germline gene, one junction end is altered; a read error may explain this. V usage is TRBV7-9 and J usage is TRBJ1-6; D may be TRBD1 (5 bases). Germline values: CDR1 SEHNR, CDR2 FQNEAQ (reference sequence). The CDR3 sequence is 15 residues long. The CDR3, as DNA: TGTGCCAGCAGCTTAGGTCGACTCAGGGCCTCTCGCTTCCTTTTT. The encoded protein is CASSLGRLRASRFLF.

Note on this clonotype: At one of its ends the junction is not consistent with the germline gene, which may arise from a read error. The V gene is TRBV19, the J gene TRBJ1-1; the match to TRBD1 covers 11 bases. CDR1 LNHDA and CDR2 SQIVND come from the germline V gene (reference sequence). This CDR3 is built from 15 residues. The CDR3 bases are TGTGCCAGTACGCTACCGGGACAGGGGGACACTGGAGCTTTCTTT. This translates into CASTLPGQGDTGAFF.

This clonotype was observed a handful of times. The chain employs TRBV7-2 and TRBJ1-4, with D unclear. V lost 1 base and J 1 base, leaving 10 bases between the germline ends. The CDR3 runs to 16 residues. Germline loops: CDR1 SGHTA, CDR2 FQGNSA. This chain's CDR3 is CASSLGGWQTNEKLFF. DNA for the CDR3: TGTGCCAGCAGCTTAGGGGGTTGGCAAACTAATGAAAAACTGTTTTTT. The whole variable domain, filled in from reference TRBV7-2 and TRBJ1-4, reads GAGVSQSPSNKVTEKGKDVELRCDPISGHTALYWYRQSLGQGLEFLIYFQGNSAPDKSGLPSDRFSAERTGGSVSTLTIQRTQQEDSAVYLCASSLGGWQTNEKLFFGSGTQLSVL.

This clonotype was recorded at least ten times. The rearrangement links TRBV24-1 to TRBJ2-2, with 7 bases matching TRBD1. From germline, CDR1 is KGHDR and CDR2 SFDVKD. V shed 5 bases and J 5 bases; nucleotides not matched to a gene: 7. The CDR3 consists of 15 residues. CDR3 in DNA: TGTGCCACCAGTGGCGCAGGGGGTGGGACCGGGGAGCTGTTTTTT. Translating gives CATSGAGGGTGELFF.

Ten or more counts support this clonotype. The chain employs TRBV7-2 and TRBJ2-7; 8 bases align to TRBD2. The J segment lost 0 bases and the V segment lost 6 bases, leaving 7 bases of the junction unmatched. This CDR3 is built from 15 residues. Germline V lookup: CDR1 SGHTA, CDR2 FQGNSA. The CDR3 is CASRTPGTSSYEQYF. In nucleotides, the CDR3 is TGTGCCAGCAGAACCCCCGGGACTAGCTCCTACGAGCAGTACTTC.

The chain joins TRBV6-1 to TRBJ1-5; 9 nucleotides agree with TRBD1. Trimming cost V 5 bases and J 5 bases; bases outside gene matches: 13. Germline CDR1 and CDR2: MNHNS and SASEGT. The CDR3 is 17 residues long. The CDR3 DNA is TGTGCCAGCAGTACCAGGACAGGGGTTGTTGGCGATCAGCCCCAGCATTTT. Translation: CASSTRTGVVGDQPQHF.

This clonotype came up many times. This chain links TRBV14 with TRBJ1-1; no clear D. Germline CDR1 SGHDN, CDR2 FVKESK. There are 16 residues in the CDR3. V was shortened by 4 bases and J by 3 bases, with 18 bases between the two germline ends. CDR3 amino acids: CASSRSDRNRDTEAFF. The CDR3 DNA follows: TGTGCCAGCAGCCGATCCGACCGCAACCGGGACACTGAAGCTTTCTTT.

The chain is built from TRBV10-3 and TRBJ2-5; D tentatively fits TRBD1 or TRBD2 (6 bases each). Looked up from germline, CDR1 is ENHRY and CDR2 is SYGVKD. Trimming shortened V by 6 bases and J by 0 bases, and 11 bases separated the two germline ends. The CDR3 is 14 amino acids. The CDR3 loop is CAISGGRDQETQYF. The CDR3 nucleotides read TGTGCCATCAGCGGGGGCCGTGACCAAGAGACCCAGTACTTC.

The sample holds many counts of this clonotype. This chain links TRBV12-3 or TRBV12-4 with TRBJ1-2; D remains unclear. The CDR3 consists of 13 residues. Trimming cost V 1 base and J 5 bases, with 8 bases left between them. The CDR3 spells CASSLGAGYGYTF. The CDR3 region has the DNA TGTGCCAGCAGTTTAGGTGCCGGTTATGGCTACACCTTC.

This clonotype has at least ten counts. The chain joins TRBV7-9 to TRBJ2-5; unclear D gene. There are 13 residues in the CDR3. Germline V gene data show CDR1 as SEHNR and CDR2 as FQNEAQ (reference sequence). Trimming took off 4 bases at V and 5 bases at J, with 11 bases between the two ends. The CDR3 spells CASSSSLAETQYF. The CDR3 bases are TGTGCCAGCAGCTCCTCTCTCGCCGAGACCCAGTACTTC.

This clonotype occurred a few times. V is TRBV29-1 and J is TRBJ2-7; D is undetermined. The CDR3 runs to 11 residues. The V end was cut by 5 bases, the J end by 3 bases, with 8 bases between. From germline, CDR1 is SQVTM and CDR2 ANQGSEA. The CDR3 loop reads CSVFGDYEQYF. DNA for the CDR3: TGCAGCGTTTTTGGTGACTACGAGCAGTACTTC.

This chain uses TRBV4-2 with TRBJ1-2, with D possibly TRBD1 on 5 matching bases. V shed 9 bases and J shed 0 bases, with 17 bases lying between them. The CDR3 is made up of 15 amino acids. The germline gives CDR1 LGHNA, CDR2 YNFKEQ. In nucleotides, the CDR3 is TGTGCCAGTAGACCGATTCAGGGAGCTAACTATGGCTACACCTTC. Its protein product is CASRPIQGANYGYTF.

CDR3 in amino acids: CASSHRGDSNQPQHF. The CDR3 DNA sequence: TGTGCCAGCAGCCACAGGGGGGACAGCAATCAGCCCCAGCATTTT. The gene calls are TRBV7-9 and TRBJ1-5; the match to TRBD1 covers 8 bases. The J segment lost 1 base and the V segment lost 5 bases, leaving 4 bases of the junction unmatched. The CDR3 has 15 residues. The germline V gene encodes CDR1 SEHNR and CDR2 FQNEAQ (reference sequence).

This clonotype has at least ten counts. The V and J genes are TRBV7-2 and TRBJ2-7; 7 nucleotides agree with TRBD1. V was pared by 5 bases and J by 1 base, with 8 bases of the junction left unmatched. This CDR3 is 15 amino acids long. Germline V gene sequence: CDR1 SGHTA, CDR2 FQGNSA. The CDR3, as DNA: TGTGCCAGCAGCACGACCGGGACAGATTCCTACGAGCAGTACTTC. It encodes CASSTTGTDSYEQYF.

In regard to this clonotype: Compared with germline, one end of the junction differs, possibly owing to a read error. The rearrangement links TRBV10-1 to TRBJ2-7, with 13 nucleotides matching TRBD2. This CDR3 has 14 residues. The germline CDR1 and CDR2 sequences are WNHNN and SYGVQD (reference sequence). The CDR3 DNA is TGTGCCATCAGGAGGACTAGCGGGAGTTACGAGCAGTACTTC. Protein product: CAIRRTSGSYEQYF.

In this sample, this clonotype turned up many times. V is TRBV7-2 and J is TRBJ1-4; D remains unclear. The CDR3 runs to 13 residues. Germline lookup yields CDR1 SGHTA and CDR2 FQGNSA. V dropped 1 base and J dropped 5 bases, with 5 bases sitting between them. The CDR3 loop is CASSLVPNEKLFF. DNA for the CDR3: TGTGCCAGCAGCTTAGTTCCCAATGAAAAACTGTTTTTT.

The rearrangement links TRBV3-1 to TRBJ1-1; D gene ambiguous. Germline-derived CDR1 and CDR2 are LGHDT and YNNKEL (reference sequence). The CDR3 is made up of 15 amino acids. Trimming took 1 base from V and 1 from J, leaving 10 bases between them. This CDR3 reads CASSQGGLANTEAFF. The CDR3 bases are TGTGCCAGCAGCCAAGGGGGATTGGCGAACACTGAAGCTTTCTTT.

The J gene is TRBJ1-5, the V gene TRBV2, with D tentatively TRBD1 (5 bases). This CDR3 has 16 residues. Per germline, CDR1 SNHLY and CDR2 FYNNEI. V was clipped by 5 bases and J by 3 bases, with 17 bases between them. The CDR3 coding sequence is TGTGCCAGCAGTTTTTTTTGGCGGACAAACAATCAGCCCCAGCATTTT. Protein sequence: CASSFFWRTNNQPQHF.

This clonotype has ten or more counts. This sequence joins TRBV14 and TRBJ2-5; D possibly uses TRBD1 or TRBD2 (5 bases each). This CDR3 has 13 residues. Trimming took 1 base from V and 13 from J, leaving 16 bases between them. Per the germline V gene, CDR1 is SGHDN and CDR2 is FVKESK. The CDR3 nucleotides are TGTGCCAGCAGCCAAGGCCGGGGCCTAGCAGGGTACTTC. Protein product: CASSQGRGLAGYF.